These T cell receptor beta chains were read from a single sample in a study of cytomegalovirus exposure and HLA in healthy donors. Assay used: immunoSEQ multiplex PCR; TCRdb lists only in-frame clones, some missing. Of about 170,000 clones listed, 65% to 85% are singletons. Sequenced material: PBMCs. The receptors stem from a woman aged 18-29 years in good health and CMV-seronegative. Both conserved end residues are trimmed from each CDR3.

>TRBV13|TRBJ2-3
ASSFSRLAGESTDTQY
>TRBV4-2|TRBJ1-2
ASSQDQGAYYGYT
>TRBV15|TRBJ1-3
ATGGQVLGNTIY
>TRBV15|TRBJ1-5
ATSGGDRALQPQH
>TRBV28|TRBJ2-1
ASSLAGGPNEQF
>TRBV7-2|TRBJ1-1
ASSPNRGMKAF
>TRBV6-1|TRBJ2-1
ASSTWGSRQVEQF
>TRBV4-1|TRBJ1-2
ASSQARQGNYGYT
>TRBV28|TRBJ2-2
ASSLLSELTGELF
>TRBV7-6|TRBJ2-7
ASSLEGLAGAEQY
>TRBV2|TRBJ2-3
ASSEATDTQY
>TRBV5-5|TRBJ2-6
ASSLTNGANVLT
>TRBV28|TRBJ1-2
ASSSRGGRVGYT
>TRBV7-9|TRBJ1-5
SSSLGQGGQPQH
>TRBV27|TRBJ1-6
ASPGTGGSPLH
>TRBV11-1|TRBJ2-1
ASSSRLAGNNEQF
>TRBV18|TRBJ1-1
ASSPQLPGGNTEAF
>TRBV7-9|TRBJ2-7
SSSLIVAGNYEQY
>TRBV9|TRBJ2-1
ASTRTDSYNEQF
>TRBV5-6|TRBJ2-5
ASSLLAGLGKTQY
>TRBV7-9|TRBJ1-3
ASSSEATGNTIY
>TRBV20-1|TRBJ1-1
SGGADTEAF
>TRBV5-5|TRBJ2-7
ASSWDRAFYEQY
>TRBV15|TRBJ2-2
ATSRDLARNTGELF
>TRBV19|TRBJ1-1
ASSSNRGSETEAF
>TRBV6-5|TRBJ2-2
ASTETGVGELF
>TRBV6-5|TRBJ1-1
ASYSFTEAF
>TRBV28|TRBJ1-1
ASSHRGRAAF
>TRBV5-4|TRBJ2-3
ASSQVTTDTQY
>TRBV5-1|TRBJ1-2
ASSLEGRVNGYT
>TRBV5-4|TRBJ2-3
ASSETPLTGGTDTQY
>TRBV5-6|TRBJ2-5
ASSTSPGVGEETQY
>TRBV6-1|TRBJ1-4
ASSEEIEEKLF
>TRBV6-6|TRBJ1-1
ASRGAKRGTEAF
>TRBV5-5|TRBJ2-7
ASSVAGTPYEQY
>TRBV7-2|TRBJ1-4
ASSPQTGRGEKLF
>TRBV28|TRBJ1-5
ASSLRDRAQPQH